The 14 T cell receptor beta chains below come from one sample, sequenced in a study of tumor and adjacent non-tumor tissue in lung cancer. TCRbeta libraries were built with three rounds of nested PCR, modified from ARM-PCR. TCRdb re-called the multiplex PCR reads with MiXCR, one entry per CDR3 protein. The sample records some 93,000 distinct CDR3 sequences, just over 65% being singletons. The template was RNA from unsorted bulk tissue. Sequenced material: lung tumor tissue. The receptors were sampled from a man aged 60 to 69 with non-small cell lung cancer.

This chain joins TRBV7-8 and TRBJ1-4; 7 positions agree with TRBD1. With V trimmed by 8 bases and J by 8 bases, 8 bases remained unmatched. This CDR3 spans 13 amino acids. Looked up from germline, CDR1 is SGHVS and CDR2 is FQNEAQ. The CDR3 coding sequence is TGTGCCAGCCCGAAGGGGGCTTGGGAAAAACTGTTTTTT. Its protein is CASPKGAWEKLFF.

About this clonotype itself: A single base separates this from a much larger clone, so it may be a read error. V usage is TRBV28 and J usage is TRBJ2-1; 10 bases align to TRBD1. Germline V CDR1 and CDR2: MDHEN, SYDVKM. V dropped 3 bases and J dropped 6; count of bases not matched to a gene: 5. This CDR3 has 15 amino acids. The CDR3 protein is CASSFTGQGTNEQFF. The CDR3 DNA reads as TGTGCCAGCAGTTTCACGGGACAGGGGACCAATGAGCAGTTCTTC.

Comment on this clonotype: Relative to the germline gene, one junction end is altered; a read error may explain this. This chain connects TRBV7-8 to TRBJ2-2; unclear D gene. Germline CDR1 SGHVS, CDR2 FQNEAQ. The CDR3 covers 16 residues. CDR3 nucleotide sequence: TGTGCCGGCAGCTTAGTCGACACCTCGAACACCGGGGAGCTGTTTTTT. Its protein is CAGSLVDTSNTGELFF.

A note on this clonotype: A read error may account for a junction end that differs from germline. This rearrangement joins TRBV4-2 to TRBJ2-5, with D perhaps TRBD2 (6 bases). CDR1 and CDR2 from the germline V gene are LGHNA and YNFKEQ. The CDR3 has 15 residues. The CDR3 DNA is TGTGCCAGCAGCCAAGAACCGGGAGAAGTAGAGGCCCAGTACTTC. This translates into CASSQEPGEVEAQYF.

Turning to this clonotype: The CDR3 does not close with the conserved phenylalanine or tryptophan, likely indicating a read error. The chain joins TRBV29-1 to TRBJ1-4; D is unclear. The V end lost 8 bases, the J end lost 3 bases, and 13 bases lay between the germline ends. Germline CDR1 SQVTM, CDR2 ANQGSEA. This CDR3 is built from 13 residues. The CDR3 here is CSCGVVANEKLFL. CDR3 in DNA: TGCAGCTGCGGAGTCGTGGCTAATGAAAAACTGTTTCTT.

This clonotype has more than one count but fewer than ten. An end of the junction differs from the germline gene, which may be a read error. The genes are TRBV4-3 and TRBJ2-2; D tentatively reads TRBD1 or TRBD2 (5 bases each). The V gene's germline CDR1 is LGHNA and CDR2 YSLEER. CDR3 length equals 16 residues. This CDR3 reads CASSQDRRNLARELFF. The CDR3 nucleotides are TGCGCCAGCAGCCAAGATCGGAGGAATCTTGCCAGGGAGCTCTTTTTT.

Note on this clonotype: Likely a read error: the CDR3 ends without its conserved phenylalanine or tryptophan. Because the CDR3's place on the DNA is in doubt, the DNA is left out and the CDR3 is given as listed by TCRdb. This chain joins TRBV6-2 or TRBV6-3 and TRBJ2-1. The germline CDR1 and CDR2 sequences are MNHEY and SVGEGT. The CDR3 numbers 11 amino acids, ends counted. Here the CDR3 reads CAIKSGNEHFI.

Concerning this clonotype itself: Sequence at one end of the junction differs from germline and may be a read error. The rearrangement joins TRBV20-1 to TRBJ2-2, with D unresolved. From germline, CDR1 is DFQATT and CDR2 SNEGSKA (reference sequence). The CDR3 is 12 residues long. The CDR3 DNA is TGCAGTGTGTCCCCCCACACAGGGGAGCTGTTTTTT. As protein: CSVSPHTGELFF.

The V gene is TRBV20-1, the J gene TRBJ1-2, with 11 bases that match TRBD1. J was trimmed by 5 bases and V by 3 bases; bases with no gene match: 8. CDR3 size: 15 residues. The V gene's germline CDR1 is DFQATT and CDR2 SNEGSKA (reference sequence). The DNA of the CDR3 is TGCAGTGCTAGGATGGACAGGGGGCAGAAATATGGCTACACCTTC. The encoded protein is CSARMDRGQKYGYTF.

This chain uses TRBV4-1 with TRBJ2-7; D assignment may be TRBD1 or TRBD2 (5 bases each). The CDR3 totals 16 residues. V was cut by 0 bases and J by 2 bases, with 14 bases left in between. The germline gives CDR1 MGHRA, CDR2 YSYEKL. The CDR3 DNA follows: TGCGCCAGCAGCCAAGAACCGACAGCGAGGGCCTACGAGCAGTACTTC. Protein product: CASSQEPTARAYEQYF.

This chain links TRBV6-6 with TRBJ1-1; TRBD1 aligns across 7 bases. The CDR3 sequence is 13 residues long. From germline, CDR1 is MNHNY and CDR2 SVGAGI (reference sequence). CDR3 protein: CGGRGTENTEAFF. CDR3 nucleotide sequence: TGTGGCGGCAGAGGGACAGAGAACACTGAAGCTTTCTTT.

CDR3: CSADPWQGRTDTQYF. CDR3 coding DNA: TGCAGTGCTGACCCCTGGCAGGGCAGGACAGATACGCAGTATTTT. The chain links TRBV20-1 to TRBJ2-3; D perhaps matches TRBD1 (5 bases). Germline V gene sequence: CDR1 DFQATT, CDR2 SNEGSKA (reference sequence). The CDR3 contains 15 residues. Trimming took 5 bases from V and 3 from J, leaving 18 bases between them.

Comments on this clonotype: The junction departs from germline at one end; a sequencing error may be responsible. V gene TRBV6-5 combines with J gene TRBJ1-6; the D is unclear. Germline V gene sequence: CDR1 MNHEY, CDR2 SVGAGI. The CDR3 contains 14 residues. CDR3 sequence: CAGRGPGKNSPLHF. The CDR3 DNA is TGTGCCGGCAGAGGGCCCGGGAAGAATTCACCCCTCCACTTT.

Remarks on this clonotype: A much larger clone is a single base away; this may be a read error. The chain combines TRBV5-1 with TRBJ2-6, with TRBD1 matching 7 bases. Germline CDR1 SGHRS, CDR2 YFSETQ. The V gene end was trimmed by 3 bases and the J gene end by 2 bases; junction bases not matched to a gene: 11. The CDR3 is made up of 18 amino acids. For the CDR3, the DNA is TGCGCCAGCAGCTCAAGGGACAGTGTAAAAGCTGGGGCCAACGTCCTGACTTTC. It specifies CASSSRDSVKAGANVLTF. Supplemented by reference TRBV5-1 and TRBJ2-6, the full variable domain reads KAGVTQTPRYLIKTRGQQVTLSCSPISGHRSVSWYQQTPGQGLQFLFEYFSETQRNKGNFPGRFSGRQFSNSRSEMNVSTLELGDSALYLCASSSRDSVKAGANVLTFGAGSRLTVL.